This TCR beta chain is drawn from a study of blood T cell repertoires in COVID-19. Study-level background: The cDNA or gDNA used as material had been derived from T cells, B-cell-depleted T cells, or PBMCs.

V lost 3 bases to trimming and J lost 3 bases, with 5 bases between them. CDR3 size: 12 residues. Germline assignment: CDR1 LNHDA and CDR2 SQIVND (reference sequence). Authors' data handling: By means of reference gene primer amplification, nucleated cell counts were estimated. TCRdb's copy holds only in-frame clones and misses some; the assay was immunoSEQ multiplex PCR. V and J calls plus clone size are reproduced from that table; the DNA served to infer D and trimming. The data show 250,000 or so clones, with around 90% seen just once and 0.94% held by the top ten. The chain uses TRBV19 and TRBJ1-1, with D unclear. Source material: peripheral blood. The sequence was collected from a woman between 40 and 50 years old who had recovered from COVID-19. CDR3 residues: CASSIRDTEAFF. The CDR3 DNA is TGTGCCAGTAGTATCCGGGACACTGAAGCTTTCTTT.